These 10 T cell receptor beta chains originate from one sample sequenced in a study of T cells after yellow fever vaccination. One entry per CDR3 protein, called by TCRdb with MiXCR from the 5' RACE reads. The sample lists under 550,000 distinct CDR3 sequences; 21% were seen once. Sequencing used PBMCs, obtained about 20 days after the first yellow fever vaccination. These receptor sequences come from a man between 18 and 29 years old who received the YFV17D yellow fever vaccine.

V and J are TRBV5-1 and TRBJ2-1; 7 positions match TRBD1. Germline V gene lookup returns CDR1 SGHRS and CDR2 YFSETQ. Trimming removed 4 bases from V and 12 bases from J; junction bases left unmatched: 16. The CDR3 loop spans 15 amino acids. The CDR3 DNA sequence: TGCGCCAGCAGCATAGGACAGGTCGCCCTAAACGGGCAGTTCTTC. Protein sequence: CASSIGQVALNGQFF.

The rearrangement joins TRBV20-1 to TRBJ2-5; 11 bases agree with TRBD2. The CDR3 length is 14 residues. Germline V gene lookup returns CDR1 DFQATT and CDR2 SNEGSKA (reference sequence). V dropped 5 bases and J dropped 1; count of bases not matched to a gene: 3. The CDR3 reads CSALLAGAQETQYF. CDR3 DNA: TGCAGTGCTCTACTAGCGGGGGCCCAAGAGACCCAGTACTTC.

V is TRBV12-3 or TRBV12-4 and J is TRBJ1-6; TRBD1 aligns across 7 bases. The CDR3 has 13 residues. V trimming: 7 bases; J trimming: 8 bases; junction bases outside the gene matches: 5. The CDR3 nucleotides read TGTGCCAGCACCAGGGACAGCGATTCACCCCTCCACTTT. Protein sequence: CASTRDSDSPLHF.

This clonotype was seen only once. This chain joins TRBV7-8 and TRBJ2-7; no firm D call. With 8 bases removed from V and 1 base from J, the gap between germline ends came to 15 bases. The CDR3 loop spans 14 amino acids. The germline V gene has CDR1 SGHVS and CDR2 FQNEAQ. The CDR3 coding sequence is TGTGCCAGCGTCCGTAGTGTCGGTTCCTACGAGCAGTACGTC. This codes for CASVRSVGSYEQYV.

The V gene is TRBV5-1, the J gene TRBJ2-7; D gene unclear. This CDR3 region has 14 residues. Germline V lookup: CDR1 SGHRS, CDR2 YFSETQ. V lost 5 bases and J 0 bases, leaving 12 bases between the germline ends. The CDR3 bases are TGCGCCAGCAGTACGGGTCCCTTCTCCTACGAGCAGTACTTC. This codes for CASSTGPFSYEQYF.

This chain connects TRBV6-5 to TRBJ1-2; 7 bases line up with TRBD1. Germline CDR1 is MNHEY and CDR2 is SVGAGI. With 2 bases clipped from V and 2 bases from J, the junction kept 2 bases outside the gene matches. The CDR3 loop spans 14 amino acids. DNA for the CDR3: TGTGCCAGCAGTTACGACAGGGCAAACTATGGCTACACCTTC. The encoded protein is CASSYDRANYGYTF.

With regard to this clonotype: One end of the junction does not line up with germline, which may come from a read error. This chain connects TRBV12-3 or TRBV12-4 to TRBJ2-5, with D uncertain. The CDR3 runs 12 residues. The CDR3 protein is CTSSLMRETQYF. The CDR3 DNA sequence: TGTACCAGCAGTTTAATGAGAGAGACCCAGTACTTC.

The sample holds a few counts of this clonotype. V gene TRBV6-1 combines with J gene TRBJ2-7, with 9 nucleotides matching TRBD1. Germline V gene sequence: CDR1 MNHNS, CDR2 SASEGT. This CDR3 has 15 residues. Trimming removed 6 bases from V and 6 bases from J; junction bases left unmatched: 12. This CDR3 reads CASSPLETGGSEQYF. The CDR3 DNA is TGTGCCAGCAGCCCCCTAGAGACAGGGGGATCCGAGCAGTACTTC.

Only a few counts were recorded for this clonotype. The genes are TRBV20-1 and TRBJ2-2; D gene unclear. Trimming cost V 4 bases and J 0 bases, with 6 bases left between them. The germline V gene encodes CDR1 DFQATT and CDR2 SNEGSKA (reference sequence). The CDR3 length is 13 residues. CDR3 protein: CSAKQTNTGELFF. The CDR3 DNA is TGCAGTGCTAAACAGACGAACACCGGGGAGCTGTTTTTT.

J is TRBJ2-7 and V is TRBV29-1, with 10 bases matching TRBD2. Germline V lookup: CDR1 SQVTM, CDR2 ANQGSEA. The CDR3 is made up of 14 amino acids. V lost 4 bases to trimming and J lost 4 bases; unmatched junction nucleotides: 7. As DNA, the CDR3 is TGCAGCGTTGTATCGCCTAGCGGGGGTTACGAGCAGTACTTC. Its translation is CSVVSPSGGYEQYF.